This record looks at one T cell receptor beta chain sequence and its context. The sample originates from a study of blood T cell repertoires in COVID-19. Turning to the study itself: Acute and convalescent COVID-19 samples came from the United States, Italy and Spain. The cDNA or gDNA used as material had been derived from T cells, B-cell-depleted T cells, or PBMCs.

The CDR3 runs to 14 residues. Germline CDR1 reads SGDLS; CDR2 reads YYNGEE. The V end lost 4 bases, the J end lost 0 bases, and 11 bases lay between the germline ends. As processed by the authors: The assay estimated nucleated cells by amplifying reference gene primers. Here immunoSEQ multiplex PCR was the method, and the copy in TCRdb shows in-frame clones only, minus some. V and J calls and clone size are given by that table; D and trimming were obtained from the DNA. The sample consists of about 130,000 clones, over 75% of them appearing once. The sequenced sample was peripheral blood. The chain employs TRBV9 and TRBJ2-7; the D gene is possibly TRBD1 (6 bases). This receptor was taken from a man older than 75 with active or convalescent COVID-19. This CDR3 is CASSRQVNSYEQYF. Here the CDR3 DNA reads TGTGCCAGCAGCCGACAGGTAAACTCCTACGAGCAGTACTTC.